The 6 T cell receptor beta chains below all came from one sample that was sequenced in a study of T cell responses to AZD1222 COVID-19 vaccine. Clones were sequenced by immunoSEQ multiplex PCR, and TCRdb holds only the in-frame ones, with some missing. The sample includes 150,000 or so clones, about nine tenths of them seen just once. The sequenced sample was peripheral blood, obtained on day 0 of AZD1222 vaccination. These receptors originate from an adult in good health.

The chain links TRBV28 to TRBJ1-4; D not certain. The V end lost 1 base, the J end lost 8 bases, and 17 bases lay between the germline ends. The CDR3 spans 16 residues. Germline V CDR1 and CDR2: MDHEN, SYDVKM. Here the CDR3 reads CASSLFGRTPGEKLFF. As DNA, the CDR3 is TGTGCCAGCAGTTTATTCGGCAGGACGCCCGGGGAAAAACTGTTTTTT.

This chain links TRBV15 with TRBJ1-2, with 8 positions matching TRBD1. Unmatched junction bases numbered 12, after V lost 6 bases and J lost 6 bases. Germline CDR1 LNHNV, CDR2 YYDKDF (reference sequence). The CDR3 loop spans 15 amino acids. The CDR3 here is CATSPPGQETDGYTF. In DNA, the CDR3 is TGTGCCACCAGTCCACCGGGACAGGAAACAGATGGCTACACCTTC.

The chain couples TRBV5-1 to TRBJ2-7; D gene ambiguous. Per the germline V gene, CDR1 is SGHRS and CDR2 is YFSETQ. V was shortened by 1 base and J by 0 bases, with 14 bases between the two germline ends. The CDR3 contains 16 residues. Written as DNA, the CDR3 is TGCGCCAGCAGCTTGCATCTTTGGTCGAGCTCCTACGAGCAGTACTTC. It translates to CASSLHLWSSSYEQYF. Full variable domain (outside the CDR3, taken from reference TRBV5-1 and TRBJ2-7): KAGVTQTPRYLIKTRGQQVTLSCSPISGHRSVSWYQQTPGQGLQFLFEYFSETQRNKGNFPGRFSGRQFSNSRSEMNVSTLELGDSALYLCASSLHLWSSSYEQYFGPGTRLTVT.

The chain carries TRBV7-9 and TRBJ1-1; D perhaps matches TRBD1 (6 bases). The CDR3 runs 14 residues. In germline, CDR1 is SEHNR, CDR2 FQNEAQ (reference sequence). V was clipped by 5 bases and J by 6 bases, with 16 bases between them. CDR3 residues: CASSRAGVPPEAFF. The CDR3 region has the DNA TGTGCCAGCAGCCGCGCAGGGGTCCCTCCTGAAGCTTTCTTT.

The gene calls are TRBV6-2 or TRBV6-3 and TRBJ2-5, with D tentatively TRBD2 (5 bases). CDR3 length equals 14 residues. Deletions cut 2 bases from V and 5 bases from J, with 12 bases between. Germline-derived CDR1 and CDR2 are MNHEY and SVGEGT. CDR3 bases: TGTGCCAGCAGTTACCCCGGGATAGTTGAGACCCAGTACTTC. It is translated as CASSYPGIVETQYF.

The chain is built from TRBV28 and TRBJ1-5; tentatively, D is TRBD1 (6 bases). This CDR3 contains 17 residues. V lost 5 bases and J 2 bases, leaving 19 bases between the germline ends. In germline, CDR1 is MDHEN, CDR2 SYDVKM. The CDR3 loop reads CASSPAWGGSGNQPQHF. The CDR3 nucleotides read TGTGCCAGCAGTCCGGCGTGGGGGGGCAGTGGCAATCAGCCCCAGCATTTT.